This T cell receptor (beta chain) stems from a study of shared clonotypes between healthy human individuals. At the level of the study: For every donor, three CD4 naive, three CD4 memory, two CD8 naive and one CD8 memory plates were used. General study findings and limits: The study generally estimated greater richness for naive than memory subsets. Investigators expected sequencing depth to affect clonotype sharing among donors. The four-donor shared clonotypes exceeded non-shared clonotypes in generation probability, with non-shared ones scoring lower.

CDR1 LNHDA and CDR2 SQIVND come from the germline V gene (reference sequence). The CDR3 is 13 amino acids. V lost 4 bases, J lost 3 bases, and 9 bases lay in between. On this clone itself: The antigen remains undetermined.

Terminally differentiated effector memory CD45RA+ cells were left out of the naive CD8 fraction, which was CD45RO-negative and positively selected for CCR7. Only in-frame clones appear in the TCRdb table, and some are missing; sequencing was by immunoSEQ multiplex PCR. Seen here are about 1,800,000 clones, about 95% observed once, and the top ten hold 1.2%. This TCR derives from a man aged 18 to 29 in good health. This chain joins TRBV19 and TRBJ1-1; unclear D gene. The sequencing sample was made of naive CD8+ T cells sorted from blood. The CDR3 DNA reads TGTGCCAGTAGTACGATGATAGACACTGAAGCTTTCTTT. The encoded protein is CASSTMIDTEAFF.